This T cell receptor beta chain was sequenced during a study of response to subunit inactivated influenza vaccine (dated by TCRdb to the late 2010s). For the study in its entirety: Deep quantitative profiling of the T cell receptor repertoire was used in the study to follow responses to a trivalent subunit inactivated influenza vaccine.

Notes on this clonotype: No cognate antigen has been identified for it. Qualities for individual bases were not recorded, and no much larger clone is one base off.

Germline trimming: 8 bases from V, 4 bases from J; junction bases outside gene matches: 4. Including the terminal cysteine and phenylalanine, the CDR3 comprises 12 residues. Only the CDR3 region is kept as DNA, spanning 36 bases read in frame from base 1. CDR1 and CDR2 are read off the germline V gene as SGDLS and YYNGEE. Study-wide conclusions, independent of this receptor: The authors suggested that each seasonal influenza vaccination may recruit only a limited number of new T cells.

Receptor amplification or capture employed RT-PCR. Sequencing instrument: Illumina HiSeq 2500. TCRdb reprocessing: public reads trimmed at Q25 with fastp, clones called with MiXCR, in-frame beta chains kept. Rows are unified per CDR3 protein, each entry keeping the most common DNA and genes. The sample has about 570,000 distinct CDR3 sequences on record, about 11% of them singletons. Of the sample, 11% falls within the top ten clones. Another study also made use of these data, one on T cells expressing NK-cell markers. That second publication adds: The TCR beta cDNA libraries were made using 5'RACE template switching, a step that added both a universal primer site and unique molecular identifiers. TCR beta-chain repertoires were profiled in sorted CD3+CD56+NKG2C+, CD3+CD56+NKG2C- and CD3+CD56-NKG2C+ T-cell subsets from eight donors. Of the eight sequenced donors, seven were found to be HCMV-seropositive and one was found to be HCMV-seronegative. In several experiments an anti-gammadeltaTCR antibody was added to restrict sorting to alphabetaTCR-expressing T cells. For several donors, the dominant CD3+CD56+NKG2C+ clonotypes were among the top 10 CD8+ clonotypes and accounted for roughly 1.0-7.5% of CD8+ T cells. Those dominant clonotypes were again the most abundant among CD3+CD56-NKG2C+ cells in four donors, at roughly 28.3-65%. Whether the expanded NKG2C-expressing T cell clones were specific for HCMV antigens remained unclear. The eight sequenced donors were randomly selected healthy volunteers, three men and five women. HCMV serostatus was determined by detecting HCMV-specific IgG in serum with a commercial ELISA kit. Ficoll density gradient centrifugation was used to isolate peripheral blood mononuclear cells from blood. For roughly 6 donors, bulk peripheral blood T-cell repertoires were also sequenced from unsorted PBMC. cDNA synthesis was primed from the TCR beta constant segment, followed by two successive PCR amplification steps. Illumina HiSeq 2000/2500, MiSeq or NextSeq was used to sequence libraries as 2 x 150 bp reads. MIGEC was used to demultiplex reads and group reads by UMI, and MiTCR was used to assemble and quantify clonotypes. Only TCR cDNA sequences supported by at least two reads were kept to exclude erroneous sequences. Downstream repertoire analysis used the tcR package, and clonotypes were matched across fractions by CDR3 nucleotide sequence plus V segment. VDJmatch was used to annotate antigen specificity against VDJdb, with one amino acid substitution in CDR3 permitted.

This specimen was PBMCs from blood, taken on the day of vaccination. The source of this sequence is a man aged 45-65 years who received an inactivated influenza vaccine. Donor details come from another sample of the same person, matched by shared clones. The chain joins TRBV9 to TRBJ1-2; the junction holds 8 bases that match TRBD1. CDR3 sequence: CARQGDAYGYTF. Read as DNA, the sequence is TGTGCCAGACAGGGGGATGCCTATGGCTACACCTTC.